These T cell receptor beta chains were read from a single sample in a study of blood T cell repertoires in COVID-19. The repertoire was sequenced with immunoSEQ multiplex PCR; TCRdb's copy has only in-frame clones and lacks some. The repertoire consists of roughly 95,000 clones, with 80% to 85% occurring once and the leading ten covering 4.1%. The sequenced sample consisted of peripheral blood. These receptors all stem from a man in his 60s with acute or convalescent COVID-19. Both conserved end residues are part of each CDR3. The order of the fields is V gene, J gene, D gene, CDR3 DNA, CDR3 protein. A D gene is named only where the DNA matches it firmly.

V: TRBV19; J: TRBJ2-7; D: -; DNA: TGTGCCAGTAGTATGGATGCGGGCTACGAGCAGTACTTC; CDR3: CASSMDAGYEQYF
V: TRBV7-2; J: TRBJ2-5; D: TRBD1; DNA: TGTGCCAGCAGCCTAAGACAGGGGGCAAAGGAGACCCAGTACTTC; CDR3: CASSLRQGAKETQYF
V: TRBV9; J: TRBJ2-1; D: -; DNA: TGTGCCAGCAGCCCCGGGGGTAGCGCTAATGAGCAGTTCTTC; CDR3: CASSPGGSANEQFF
V: TRBV9; J: TRBJ2-3; D: -; DNA: TGTGCCAGCAGCGTAGAGGGAGGGGGGTATAGCACAGATACGCAGTATTTT; CDR3: CASSVEGGGYSTDTQYF
V: TRBV19; J: TRBJ1-5; D: -; DNA: TGTGCCAGTAGTATGACCTCGACTGCCCAACAGCCCCAGCATTTT; CDR3: CASSMTSTAQQPQHF
V: TRBV5-1; J: TRBJ2-1; D: -; DNA: TGCGCCAGCAGCTTGGACAGGGAGCAGTTCTTC; CDR3: CASSLDREQFF
V: TRBV19; J: TRBJ1-2; D: -; DNA: TGTGCCAGTCTCTCGGGGGGGCGCGTGGGAGGCTACACCTTC; CDR3: CASLSGGRVGGYTF
V: TRBV27; J: TRBJ2-2; D: -; DNA: TGTGCCAGCGCCAGACAAAACACCGGGGAGCTGTTTTTT; CDR3: CASARQNTGELFF
V: TRBV13; J: TRBJ1-2; D: -; DNA: TGTGCCAGCAGCTTAGCGAGTAAGGGGGTCTATGGCTACACCTTC; CDR3: CASSLASKGVYGYTF
V: TRBV10-3; J: TRBJ2-5; D: TRBD2; DNA: TGTGCCATCAGCCATGGGGGGATCACTAGCGGGAGGGCAGAGACCCAGTACTTC; CDR3: CAISHGGITSGRAETQYF
V: TRBV6-1; J: TRBJ2-1; D: TRBD1; DNA: TGTGCCAGCAGTGTTTCAGTCGGGACAGGGGGCCGCAATGAGCAGTTCTTC; CDR3: CASSVSVGTGGRNEQFF